The 19 T cell receptor beta chains below come from one sample, sequenced in a study of blood T cell repertoires in COVID-19. Data came from immunoSEQ multiplex PCR; TCRdb stores just in-frame clones and leaves some out. The profile shows 200,000 to 300,000 clones, more than 70% of them singletons. Sequencing used peripheral blood. Source of these receptors: a woman in her twenties or thirties with COVID-19, enrolled during active disease.

The rearrangement uses TRBV6-2 or TRBV6-3 and TRBJ2-6; D is possibly TRBD2 (6 bases). CDR3 length: 18 residues. CDR1 is MNHEY, CDR2 SVGEGT, per germline. Trimming removed 6 bases from V and 1 base from J, with 19 bases in between. The CDR3 sequence: CASSPLEGWSSGANVLTF. The CDR3 DNA reads as TGTGCCAGCAGCCCTTTGGAGGGGTGGAGTTCTGGGGCCAACGTCCTGACTTTC.

The chain links TRBV18 to TRBJ2-2; D unclear. Germline CDR1 KGHSH, CDR2 LQKENI. The CDR3 is made up of 16 amino acids. Trimming took off 1 base at V and 1 base at J, with 10 bases between the two ends. The CDR3 region has the DNA TGTGCCAGCTCACCACAAACCAACGGGAACACCGGGGAGCTGTTTTTT. Protein sequence: CASSPQTNGNTGELFF.

The chain carries TRBV11-1 and TRBJ2-5, with 8 bases that match TRBD2. This CDR3 is built from 15 residues. With 3 bases clipped from V and 1 base from J, the junction kept 4 bases outside the gene matches. Germline V lookup: CDR1 SGHAT, CDR2 FQDESV (reference sequence). CDR3 residues: CASSFQRGTQETQYF. CDR3 DNA sequence: TGTGCCAGCAGCTTTCAGCGGGGGACCCAAGAGACCCAGTACTTC.

The genes are TRBV24-1 and TRBJ1-2; TRBD1 aligns across 8 bases. This CDR3 is 15 amino acids long. Germline CDR1 reads KGHDR; CDR2 reads SFDVKD. The trim removed 4 bases at V and 3 bases at J, leaving 6 bases unmatched. The CDR3, as DNA: TGTGCCACCAGTGAAGGGACAGGCGGACACTATGGCTACACCTTC. Its translation: CATSEGTGGHYGYTF.

The chain uses TRBV3-1 (or the pseudogene TRBV3-2) and TRBJ1-5, with D tentatively TRBD1 (6 bases). This CDR3 is 15 amino acids long. V was pared by 4 bases and J by 7 bases, with 17 bases between. Germline V gives CDR1 LGHDT, CDR2 YNNKEL (reference sequence). The chain's CDR3 is CASSPGRTGQQPQHF. CDR3 bases: TGTGCCAGCAGCCCAGGGAGAACAGGGCAACAGCCCCAGCATTTT.

This sequence joins TRBV2 and TRBJ1-2; TRBD1 matches 7 bases. V lost 5 bases and J lost 2; bases outside the gene matches: 5. Germline assignment: CDR1 SNHLY and CDR2 FYNNEI. The CDR3 totals 14 residues. CDR3 sequence reads: CASSRQTGNYGYTF. DNA for the CDR3: TGTGCCAGCAGTCGCCAGACAGGGAACTATGGCTACACCTTC.

J is TRBJ2-1 and V is TRBV27; the D gene is possibly TRBD2 (6 bases). From germline, CDR1 is MNHEY and CDR2 SMNVEV (reference sequence). The V end lost 5 bases, the J end lost 8 bases, and 10 bases lay between the germline ends. The CDR3 totals 12 residues. The CDR3 nucleotides are TGTGCCAGCAGTCTCGGAGGGTATGAGCAGTTCTTC. Translating it yields CASSLGGYEQFF.

This clone was observed a single time. The V call is TRBV19, the J call TRBJ2-1; a possible D gene is TRBD1 (6 bases). The length of the CDR3 is 16 residues. Germline V gene lookup returns CDR1 LNHDA and CDR2 SQIVND (reference sequence). V was clipped by 1 base and J by 1 base, with 11 bases between them. The CDR3 protein is CASSIASGHSYNEQFF. The CDR3 DNA reads TGTGCCAGTAGTATAGCTTCGGGACATTCCTACAATGAGCAGTTCTTC.

The chain joins TRBV7-2 to TRBJ2-7, with D possibly being TRBD2 (5 bases). The CDR3 runs to 13 residues. CDR1 and CDR2 from the germline V gene are SGHTA and FQGNSA. Trimming took off 6 bases at V and 1 base at J, with 10 bases between the two ends. The CDR3 sequence: CASRPRGSYEQYF. CDR3 coding DNA: TGTGCCAGCAGACCCCGCGGGTCCTACGAGCAGTACTTC. The full variable domain, in which reference TRBV7-2 and TRBJ2-7 provide the parts outside the CDR3, is GAGVSQSPSNKVTEKGKDVELRCDPISGHTALYWYRQSLGQGLEFLIYFQGNSAPDKSGLPSDRFSAERTGGSVSTLTIQRTQQEDSAVYLCASRPRGSYEQYFGPGTRLTVT.

This chain uses TRBV7-2 with TRBJ2-7; D is possibly TRBD1 (5 bases). V was clipped by 5 bases and J by 0 bases, with 11 bases between them. This CDR3 contains 14 residues. CDR1 SGHTA and CDR2 FQGNSA come from the germline V gene. The CDR3 DNA is TGTGCCAGCAGCCTCCTCAGGGACTCCTACGAGCAGTACTTC. It codes for CASSLLRDSYEQYF.

This sequence joins TRBV19 and TRBJ2-7; 9 bases are a match to TRBD1. Per the germline V gene, CDR1 is LNHDA and CDR2 is SQIVND (reference sequence). J lost 4 bases, V lost 5 bases, and 12 bases had no gene match. The CDR3 runs 16 residues. The CDR3 sequence: CASSPRGRTGEYEQYV. The CDR3 DNA reads as TGTGCCAGTAGTCCACGCGGACGGACAGGGGAGTACGAGCAGTACGTC.

The V gene is TRBV2, the J gene TRBJ2-7; 7 nucleotides agree with TRBD2. Trimming removed 4 bases from V and 1 base from J; junction bases left unmatched: 4. The CDR3 sequence is 14 residues long. Germline CDR1 is SNHLY and CDR2 is FYNNEI. This chain's CDR3 is CASSVGGTSYEQYF. DNA of the CDR3: TGTGCCAGCAGTGTGGGAGGGACTTCCTACGAGCAGTACTTC.

The chain uses TRBV7-9 and TRBJ1-2, with a weak D call TRBD1 (6 bases). The germline V and J ends were trimmed by 5 bases and 4 bases, with 11 bases remaining between them. The CDR3 has 13 amino acids. Germline lookup yields CDR1 SEHNR and CDR2 FQNEAQ (reference sequence). CDR3 sequence (DNA): TGTGCCAGCAGCCCAGGACAGCTCTATGGCTACACCTTC. It specifies CASSPGQLYGYTF.

The chain is built from TRBV6-2 or TRBV6-3 and TRBJ2-5, with 7 bases matching TRBD2. The CDR3 covers 17 residues. The junction had 12 bases not matched to a gene; V was cut back by 3 bases and J by 2 bases. Germline loops: CDR1 MNHEY, CDR2 SVGEGT. The CDR3 region is CASSYGREIAQQETQYF. In DNA, the CDR3 is TGTGCCAGCAGTTATGGGCGGGAGATAGCTCAACAAGAGACCCAGTACTTC.

The chain carries TRBV9 and TRBJ2-5, with 7 bases that match TRBD1. The V gene end was trimmed by 6 bases and the J gene end by 1 base; junction bases not matched to a gene: 3. There are 13 residues in the CDR3. Germline V lookup: CDR1 SGDLS, CDR2 YYNGEE. The CDR3 sequence: CASTGTAQETQYF. The CDR3 DNA reads TGTGCCAGCACCGGGACAGCCCAAGAGACCCAGTACTTC.

In nucleotides, the CDR3 is TGTGCCAGCAGCCCCCGAAGGGGACAGGCAAATTCACCCCTCCACTTT. It codes for CASSPRRGQANSPLHF. The rearrangement uses TRBV7-9 and TRBJ1-6; 8 nucleotides agree with TRBD1. Trimming removed 5 bases from V and 7 bases from J; junction bases left unmatched: 10. The CDR3 is 16 amino acids. Germline-derived CDR1 and CDR2 are SEHNR and FQNEAQ (reference sequence).

This sequence joins TRBV19 and TRBJ2-3, with D uncertain. V dropped 3 bases and J dropped 6 bases, with 10 bases sitting between them. Germline CDR1 is LNHDA and CDR2 is SQIVND (reference sequence). The CDR3 runs to 13 residues. The chain's CDR3 is CASSIEVEDTQYF. The DNA of the CDR3 is TGTGCCAGTAGTATTGAGGTGGAGGATACGCAGTATTTT.

This sequence joins TRBV11-3 and TRBJ1-2; 8 positions agree with TRBD1. Looked up from germline, CDR1 is SGHNT and CDR2 is YENEEA. The CDR3 length is 14 residues. V was pared by 2 bases and J by 8 bases, with 7 bases of the junction left unmatched. The chain's CDR3 is CASSLTPDRAGYTF. The CDR3 bases are TGTGCCAGCAGCTTAACCCCGGACAGGGCCGGCTACACCTTC.

This clone was detected only a few times. The V gene is TRBV19, the J gene TRBJ2-6, with D unresolved. V dropped 2 bases and J dropped 0 bases, with 11 bases sitting between them. The CDR3 extends over 17 amino acids. CDR1 and CDR2 (germline): LNHDA, SQIVND (reference sequence). In DNA form, the CDR3 reads TGTGCCAGTAGTATAAAGAGACTCCGCTCTGGGGCCAACGTCCTGACTTTC. It specifies CASSIKRLRSGANVLTF.